This TCR beta chain was obtained from a study of blood T cell repertoires in COVID-19. About the study: The study drew acute and convalescent COVID-19 samples from the United States, Italy and Spain. PBMCs, B-cell-depleted T cells, or T cells provided the cDNA or gDNA that made up the material.

Only in-frame clones appear in the TCRdb table, and some are missing; sequencing was by immunoSEQ multiplex PCR. The sample contains roughly 70,000 clones, roughly 80% of which appear only once. While infection was still active, Seattle patients were enrolled and then followed longitudinally. CDR3 length equals 13 residues. From germline, CDR1 is SGHRS and CDR2 YFSETQ. Trimming left V 4 bases short and J 5 bases short, with 12 bases between. This TCR came from a man between 60 and 70 years old with COVID-19, enrolled during active disease. This rearrangement joins TRBV5-1 to TRBJ1-2; no firm D call. The sample was peripheral blood. The CDR3 reads CASSLTSTYGYTF. The CDR3 region has the DNA TGCGCCAGCAGCCTCACCTCGACTTATGGCTACACCTTC.